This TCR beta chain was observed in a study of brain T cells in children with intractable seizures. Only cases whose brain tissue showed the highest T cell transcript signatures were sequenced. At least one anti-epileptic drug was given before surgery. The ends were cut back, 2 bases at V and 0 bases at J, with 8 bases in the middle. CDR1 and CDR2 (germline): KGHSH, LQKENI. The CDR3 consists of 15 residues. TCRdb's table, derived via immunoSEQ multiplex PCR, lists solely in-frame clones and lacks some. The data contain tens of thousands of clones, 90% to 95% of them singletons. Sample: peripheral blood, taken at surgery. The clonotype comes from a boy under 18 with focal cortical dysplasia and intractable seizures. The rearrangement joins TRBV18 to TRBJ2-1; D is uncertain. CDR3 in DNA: TGTGCCAGCTCACCATCGAGGAGCTCCTACAATGAGCAGTTCTTC. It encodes CASSPSRSSYNEQFF.